This T cell receptor beta chain emerged from a study of cytomegalovirus exposure and HLA in healthy donors. Whole-study findings and limits: Sequence variants that were highly shared formed a cluster that was likely a sequencing artifact.

With regard to this clone: The antigen is unknown.

Germline loops: CDR1 SGDLS, CDR2 YYNGEE. J gave up 4 bases and V 4 bases, and 4 bases lay outside the gene matches. The CDR3 loop spans 13 amino acids. This PCR relied on a set of 60 Vbeta primers and 13 Jbeta primers. Here immunoSEQ multiplex PCR was the method, and the copy in TCRdb shows in-frame clones only, minus some. The sample carries around 150,000 clones, roughly 70% recorded once. The gene calls are TRBV9 and TRBJ1-1, with TRBD1 matching 7 bases. Source material: PBMCs. This clonotype was sampled from a man aged 30-40 years in good health and CMV-seropositive. Here the CDR3 DNA reads TGTGCCAGCAGCCCCCAGGGGGGCACTGAAGCTTTCTTT. This gives the protein CASSPQGGTEAFF.